The text below deals with one T cell receptor beta chain. This CDR3 contains 15 residues. Trimming pared 5 bases from V and 0 bases from J, leaving 11 bases between. Germline V gene lookup returns CDR1 MDHEN and CDR2 SYDVKM. The sample belongs to a study of blood T cell repertoires in COVID-19. Study at large: Researchers got acute and convalescent COVID-19 samples from the United States, Italy and Spain. PBMCs, B-cell-depleted T cells, or T cells provided the cDNA or gDNA that made up the material.

As processed by the authors: Nucleated cell counts were estimated from reference gene primer amplification. The repertoire was sequenced with immunoSEQ multiplex PCR; TCRdb's copy has only in-frame clones and lacks some. V and J calls and clone size follow that table, whereas D and trimming were derived from the DNA. The table records about 200,000 clones, 80% of them present only once. The chain is built from TRBV28 and TRBJ1-5; the D gene is possibly TRBD1 (5 bases). The sample consisted of peripheral blood. This sequence originates from a woman between 65 and 79 years old with acute or convalescent COVID-19. The CDR3 spells CASSMGQTSNQPQHF. Here the CDR3 DNA reads TGTGCCAGCAGTATGGGGCAGACTAGCAATCAGCCCCAGCATTTT.